This T cell receptor beta chain originates from a study of identical twins (dated by TCRdb to the mid-2010s). Study-wide context: The study deep-sequenced TCR alpha and beta repertoires from monozygotic twins, unrelated adults of various ages and cord blood to test whether fetal clonotypes persist. To rule out contamination, replicate twin experiments were performed at different times with different library preparation protocols. The study at large found these results: A weaker excess of twin sharing was found in beta out-of-frame sequences because the signal-to-noise ratio was lowered by fewer shared sequences. Fewer insertions were carried by abundant cord blood beta clonotypes, a similar but weaker trend appeared in young adult naive repertoires, and no such trend appeared in memory repertoires. Invariant T cells such as MAIT and iNKT could partly confound zero-insertion analyses, although diverse VJ usage argued against such confounding for most clonotypes. Out-of-frame TCR alpha sequences shared between twins showed an excess of low generation-probability sequences compared with coincidental sharing between unrelated individuals. In monozygotic twins, recombination models systematically underestimated out-of-frame TCR alpha sharing, but the models matched the sharing seen between unrelated individuals. Because the same donors could not be followed over many years, the conclusions depended on cross-sectional statistical analysis.

Every donor was a healthy Caucasian. Three unrelated non-twin adults were also sequenced: a male aged 18 to 29, a male aged 50 to 60 and a female aged 50 to 60. Using Miltenyi CD45RO+ enrichment and human naive T-cell isolation kits, memory (CD45RO+) and naive T cells were isolated from PBMC. The method behind the library was 5' RACE. The sequencing machine was an Illumina HiSeq 2000. A universal primer binding site was introduced by template switching, and a unique molecular identifier was present in the final cDNA, enabling accurate counting of TCR cDNA molecules. Specific primers in the conserved constant-segment region were used to synthesize first-strand cDNA for TCR alpha and beta chains. To control for contamination, every cDNA library was double barcoded, receiving both a SMART-Mk sample barcode and Illumina barcodes. TruSeq adapter sequences and Illumina sample barcodes were added in two successive PCR steps. The TCR alpha and beta cDNA libraries were sequenced on the Illumina HiSeq platform using custom primers. As for the original processing: MiGEC was used to process raw reads and extract unique molecular identifiers, and MiXCR was used to find CDR3 positions. For each individual, recombination models were inferred using an EM algorithm with the repgenHMM and IGoR tools. Shared clonotype analysis was performed with the tcR package in R, normalizing sharing by the product of cloneset sizes. To study raw recombination without the effects of thymic and clonal selection, out-of-frame nonproductive sequences were analyzed. TCRdb reprocessing: public reads trimmed at Q25 with fastp, clones called with MiXCR, in-frame beta chains kept. Each CDR3 protein gets just one entry, which takes the most common genes and DNA from the rows behind it. The V and J calls and clone size come from TCRdb's table, not from the authors' own analysis. The sample yields around 340,000 distinct CDR3 sequences; roughly 9% were counted once. The top ten hold about 9.1% of the sample.

This clonotype was seen a handful of times. Its antigen specificity is not known. Base qualities are missing; no much larger clone stands one base away. Cut back by 7 bases and 5 bases, the V and J ends lie 16 bases apart. There are 13 amino acids in the CDR3, from cysteine to phenylalanine inclusive. Solely the CDR3 DNA is kept, with 39 bases framed from the first base. Sequences SQVTM (CDR1) and ANQGSEA (CDR2) are obtained from the germline V gene. Recombination linked TRBV29-1 to TRBJ2-3; a tentative D call is TRBD2 (5 bases match). The sequenced material came from naive T cells sorted from blood. What the cell subset or site label conveys for this sample: cells isolated with a human naive T-cell isolation kit. The TCR was taken from a woman in her fifties or sixties in good health. The CDR3 amino acid sequence is: CSGEGSVGDTQYF. In nucleotide form, the sequence is TGCAGCGGCGAAGGTAGCGTAGGAGATACGCAGTATTTT.